The 24 T cell receptor beta chains below all came from one sample that was sequenced in a study of spatial heterogeneity in lung cancer. TCRdb re-derived calls from the 5' RACE reads in MiXCR, one entry per CDR3 protein. In the table there are about 120,000 distinct CDR3 sequences, roughly an eighth of which are singletons. Time point in this sample: blood at routine non-recurrence follow-up after resection. Sequencing was performed on whole RNA extracted from tumor and nontumor lung tissue, or from frozen PBMC, and the material was left unsorted. The material sequenced was PBMCs, taken at follow-up. These receptors all come from a male donor with early-stage non-small cell lung cancer.

There are many counts of this clonotype. V is TRBV6-6 and J is TRBJ2-1; 12 bases are shared with TRBD1. V gave up 6 bases and J gave up 9 bases; unmatched junction bases: 12. CDR1 MNHNY and CDR2 SVGAGI come from the germline V gene (reference sequence). The CDR3 is 16 amino acids. The CDR3 coding sequence is TGTGCCAGCAGCCCTCAGGGACAGGGGGCGCGTGGTGAGCAGTTCTTC. Translated, it gives CASSPQGQGARGEQFF.

The chain couples TRBV18 to TRBJ1-5; 12 bases line up with TRBD1. Trimming removed 6 bases from V and 6 bases from J; junction bases left unmatched: 6. Germline V gives CDR1 KGHSH, CDR2 LQKENI. This CDR3 comprises 15 residues. The CDR3 reads CASSAGTGGLQPQHF. DNA for the CDR3: TGTGCCAGCTCGGCTGGGACAGGGGGCCTTCAGCCCCAGCATTTT.

The table lists this clonotype with many counts. This chain connects TRBV29-1 to TRBJ2-2; 10 bases line up with TRBD1. The J segment lost 0 bases and the V segment lost 6 bases, leaving 1 base of the junction unmatched. This CDR3 spans 14 amino acids. Germline V gene data show CDR1 as SQVTM and CDR2 as ANQGSEA. Written as DNA, the CDR3 is TGCAGCGTGGGACAGGGGACGAACACCGGGGAGCTGTTTTTT. This gives the protein CSVGQGTNTGELFF.

V and J are TRBV7-9 and TRBJ2-2; D is possibly TRBD1 (6 bases). The V end was cut by 3 bases, the J end by 3 bases, with 14 bases between. There are 16 residues in the CDR3. CDR1 and CDR2 (germline): SEHNR, FQNEAQ (reference sequence). This chain's CDR3 is CASSFPGRGDTGELFF. As DNA, the CDR3 is TGTGCCAGCAGCTTTCCGGGCAGGGGTGACACCGGGGAGCTGTTTTTT.

This clonotype was recorded only once. V is TRBV18 and J is TRBJ1-1, with D maybe TRBD1 (5 bases). This CDR3 is 14 amino acids long. Germline V gene lookup returns CDR1 KGHSH and CDR2 LQKENI. V lost 1 base, J lost 4 bases, and 10 bases lay in between. This CDR3 reads CASSPQGKGTEAFF. For the CDR3, the DNA is TGTGCCAGCTCACCACAGGGGAAGGGCACTGAAGCTTTCTTT.

This chain joins TRBV7-9 and TRBJ1-2; a possible D gene is TRBD1 (5 bases). The length of the CDR3 is 14 residues. Deletions cut 1 base from V and 6 bases from J, with 12 bases between. Germline CDR1 reads SEHNR; CDR2 reads FQNEAQ (reference sequence). The CDR3 loop reads CASSLVSEGDGYTF. The CDR3, as DNA: TGTGCCAGCAGCTTAGTATCTGAAGGGGATGGCTACACCTTC.

V is TRBV18 and J is TRBJ1-6; D gene uncertain. V was trimmed by 3 bases and J by 8 bases, leaving 8 bases between them. The CDR3 loop spans 13 amino acids. CDR1 KGHSH and CDR2 LQKENI come from the germline V gene. DNA for the CDR3: TGTGCCAGCTCACCTCAGGCAGATTCACCCCTCCACTTT. Its translation: CASSPQADSPLHF.

This clonotype has ten or more counts. CDR3: CASSPAEVAYNSPLHF. CDR3 DNA sequence: TGTGCCAGCAGCCCAGCTGAGGTTGCCTATAATTCACCCCTCCACTTT. This chain uses TRBV9 with TRBJ1-6; D unresolved. Germline V lookup: CDR1 SGDLS, CDR2 YYNGEE. The CDR3 is 16 amino acids. With 4 bases removed from V and 2 bases from J, the gap between germline ends came to 13 bases.

This clonotype was seen repeatedly, ten times or more. The chain employs TRBV28 and TRBJ2-5; TRBD2 aligns across 16 bases. The CDR3 is made up of 18 amino acids. Germline assignment: CDR1 MDHEN and CDR2 SYDVKM. J lost 5 bases, V lost 2 bases, and 8 bases had no gene match. DNA of the CDR3: TGTGCCAGCAGTTTAGAGGGACTAGCGGGGGGGCCGGAGGAGACCCAGTACTTC. It yields the protein CASSLEGLAGGPEETQYF.

This clonotype was seen only a few times. V is TRBV4-3 and J is TRBJ1-6; perhaps TRBD1 as D (5 bases). This CDR3 is built from 15 residues. CDR1 is LGHNA and CDR2 is YSLEER in the germline V gene. V dropped 1 base and J dropped 7 bases, with 11 bases sitting between them. The CDR3 nucleotides read TGCGCCAGCAGCCAAGGGCAGGGACCAAATTCACCCCTCCACTTT. Protein sequence: CASSQGQGPNSPLHF.

This clonotype was counted between two and nine times. The V and J genes are TRBV28 and TRBJ2-3; a weak D match, TRBD1 (5 bases). The length of the CDR3 is 14 residues. Trimming took off 7 bases at V and 6 bases at J, with 17 bases between the two ends. The germline CDR1 and CDR2 sequences are MDHEN and SYDVKM. In DNA, the CDR3 is TGTGCCAGCACCTCTGCAGGGCCCTCGGATACGCAGTATTTT. Translating gives CASTSAGPSDTQYF.

This clonotype was detected many times. The V call is TRBV12-3 or TRBV12-4, the J call TRBJ2-3, with D maybe TRBD1 (5 bases). Trimming cost V 4 bases and J 0 bases, with 14 bases left between them. The CDR3 is made up of 16 amino acids. CDR3 nucleotides: TGTGCCAGCAGTTCATCAGGGAAGTTGAGCACAGATACGCAGTATTTT. This sequence encodes CASSSSGKLSTDTQYF.

This clonotype has at least ten counts. The V gene is TRBV5-5, the J gene TRBJ2-1; D is unclear. The V and J ends lost 1 base and 0 bases respectively, with 8 bases between them. CDR1 is SGHKS and CDR2 is YYEKEE in the germline V gene (reference sequence). The CDR3 is made up of 15 amino acids. CDR3 coding DNA: TGTGCCAGCAGCTTGATCCTTCGCTCCTACAATGAGCAGTTCTTC. It specifies CASSLILRSYNEQFF.

The sample holds a few counts of this clonotype. The V gene is TRBV11-2, the J gene TRBJ1-1; 7 nucleotides line up with TRBD1. Germline CDR1 and CDR2: SGHAT and FQNNGV. With V trimmed by 5 bases and J by 0 bases, 3 bases remained unmatched. CDR3 size: 14 residues. Written as DNA, the CDR3 is TGTGCCAGCAGCAAAGGGACAGTGAACACTGAAGCTTTCTTT. It specifies CASSKGTVNTEAFF. Variable domain in full (rest from reference TRBV11-2 and TRBJ1-1): EAGVAQSPRYKIIEKRQSVAFWCNPISGHATLYWYQQILGQGPKLLIQFQNNGVVDDSQLPKDRFSAERLKGVDSTLKIQPAKLEDSAVYLCASSKGTVNTEAFFGQGTRLTVV.

This clonotype was detected many times. The chain recombines TRBV28 with TRBJ1-2; D remains ambiguous. Germline-derived CDR1 and CDR2 are MDHEN and SYDVKM. Between the trimmed V and J ends, which lost 8 bases and 0 bases, there was a span of 13 bases. The CDR3 has 14 amino acids. The DNA for the CDR3 is TGTGCCAGCTCCGGTGGGGTAGCTAACTATGGCTACACCTTC. The encoded protein is CASSGGVANYGYTF.

This chain connects TRBV20-1 to TRBJ1-6; D perhaps matches TRBD1 (5 bases). Germline V gives CDR1 DFQATT, CDR2 SNEGSKA (reference sequence). The CDR3 spans 16 residues. Trimming removed 3 bases at V and 7 bases at J, with 19 bases between. The CDR3 DNA is TGCAGTGCTAGCTACGAGGGCAGGGTCCGAAATTCACCCCTCCACTTT. It is translated as CSASYEGRVRNSPLHF.

This clonotype was seen at least ten times. The chain has TRBV20-1 and TRBJ2-1; TRBD2 agrees at 9 bases. The germline gives CDR1 DFQATT, CDR2 SNEGSKA (reference sequence). After removal of 3 bases from V and 7 bases from J, the junction contained 7 bases not matched to a gene. This CDR3 spans 14 amino acids. DNA of the CDR3: TGCAGTGCTAGTGGGGGGACTAGCCGTAATGAGCAGTTCTTC. It yields the protein CSASGGTSRNEQFF.

This clonotype was counted only a few times. The chain has TRBV2 and TRBJ1-1; 8 positions match TRBD1. Germline V gives CDR1 SNHLY, CDR2 FYNNEI. V lost 4 bases, J lost 1 base, and 5 bases stayed unmatched. There are 15 residues in the CDR3. The CDR3 sequence is CASSGQGARNTEAFF. The CDR3 DNA sequence: TGTGCCAGCAGTGGGCAGGGGGCGAGGAACACTGAAGCTTTCTTT.

The sample holds a few counts of this clonotype. The genes are TRBV6-1 and TRBJ2-3, with D perhaps TRBD1 (6 bases). This CDR3 comprises 15 residues. V was shortened by 4 bases and J by 1 base, with 12 bases between the two germline ends. Germline-derived CDR1 and CDR2 are MNHNS and SASEGT. CDR3 bases: TGTGCCAGCAGTGCCCGACAGGCAGGCACAGATACGCAGTATTTT. Encoded protein: CASSARQAGTDTQYF.

This clonotype was seen only a few times. This chain links TRBV9 with TRBJ2-5; 8 nucleotides match TRBD2. This CDR3 is built from 13 residues. The J segment lost 5 bases and the V segment lost 1 base, leaving 1 base of the junction unmatched. Germline lookup yields CDR1 SGDLS and CDR2 YYNGEE. The chain's CDR3 is CASSVLAGETQYF. CDR3 coding DNA: TGTGCCAGCAGCGTACTAGCGGGTGAGACCCAGTACTTC.

This clonotype has ten or more counts. J is TRBJ2-7 and V is TRBV28, with 8 bases identical to TRBD2. Germline V CDR1 and CDR2: MDHEN, SYDVKM. The CDR3 runs 16 residues. V was clipped by 5 bases and J by 3 bases; unmatched bases: 12. CDR3 loop: CASSPQGLVVLYEQYF. The CDR3, as DNA: TGTGCCAGCAGTCCCCAGGGACTAGTTGTCCTCTACGAGCAGTACTTC.

This clonotype was found a few times. The V call is TRBV19, the J call TRBJ1-5, with D perhaps matching TRBD1 (5 bases). Looked up from germline, CDR1 is LNHDA and CDR2 is SQIVND (reference sequence). The ends were cut back, 3 bases at V and 0 bases at J, with 9 bases in the middle. This CDR3 is 15 amino acids long. The CDR3 here is CASSMEGYSNQPQHF. Written as DNA, the CDR3 is TGTGCCAGTAGTATGGAGGGGTATAGCAATCAGCCCCAGCATTTT.

This clonotype was picked up many times. J is TRBJ2-7 and V is TRBV28; 9 nucleotides match TRBD1. The CDR3 runs to 14 residues. V was pared by 6 bases and J by 1 base, with 4 bases of the junction left unmatched. Germline CDR1 MDHEN, CDR2 SYDVKM. The CDR3 region is CASREGQGSYEQYF. The CDR3 coding sequence is TGTGCCAGCAGGGAGGGACAGGGTTCCTACGAGCAGTACTTC.

The sample holds a few counts of this clonotype. The chain combines TRBV3-1 with TRBJ1-1; D gene uncertain. CDR1 is LGHDT, CDR2 YNNKEL, per germline (reference sequence). Trimming took 5 bases from V and 0 from J, leaving 7 bases between them. The CDR3 has 13 residues. The CDR3 DNA is TGTGCCAGCAGCGAAACCATGAACACTGAAGCTTTCTTT. This gives the protein CASSETMNTEAFF.